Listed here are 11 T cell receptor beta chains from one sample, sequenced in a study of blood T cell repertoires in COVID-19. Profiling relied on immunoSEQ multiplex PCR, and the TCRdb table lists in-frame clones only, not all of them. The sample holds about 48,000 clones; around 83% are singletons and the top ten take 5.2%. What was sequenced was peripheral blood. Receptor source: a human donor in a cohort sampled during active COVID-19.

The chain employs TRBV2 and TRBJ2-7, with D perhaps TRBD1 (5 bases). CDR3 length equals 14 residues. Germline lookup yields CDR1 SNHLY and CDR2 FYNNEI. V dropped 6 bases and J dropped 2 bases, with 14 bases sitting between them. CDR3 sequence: CASRKFDRAYEQYF. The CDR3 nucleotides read TGTGCCAGCAGGAAGTTTGACAGAGCCTACGAGCAGTACTTC.

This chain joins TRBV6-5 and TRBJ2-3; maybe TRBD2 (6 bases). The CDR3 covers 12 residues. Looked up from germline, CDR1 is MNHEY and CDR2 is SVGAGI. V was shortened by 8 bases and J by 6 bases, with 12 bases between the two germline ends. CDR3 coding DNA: TGTGCCAGCTCGCGCGGGGACGATACGCAGTATTTT. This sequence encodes CASSRGDDTQYF.

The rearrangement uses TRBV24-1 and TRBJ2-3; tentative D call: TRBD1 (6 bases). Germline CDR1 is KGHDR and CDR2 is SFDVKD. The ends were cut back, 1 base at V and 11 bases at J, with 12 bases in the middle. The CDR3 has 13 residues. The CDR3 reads CATSDFTPGQQYF. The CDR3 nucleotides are TGTGCCACCAGTGATTTCACCCCGGGACAGCAGTATTTT.

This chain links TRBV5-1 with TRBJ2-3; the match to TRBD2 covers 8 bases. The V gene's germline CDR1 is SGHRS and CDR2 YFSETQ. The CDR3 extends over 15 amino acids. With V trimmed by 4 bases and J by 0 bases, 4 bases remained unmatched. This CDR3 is CASSRGGHSTDTQYF. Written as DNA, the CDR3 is TGCGCCAGCAGCCGGGGGGGACACAGCACAGATACGCAGTATTTT.

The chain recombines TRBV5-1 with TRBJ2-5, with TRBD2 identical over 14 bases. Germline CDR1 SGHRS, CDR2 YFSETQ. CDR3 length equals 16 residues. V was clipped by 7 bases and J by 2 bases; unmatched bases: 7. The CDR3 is CASYGTSGGRQETQYF. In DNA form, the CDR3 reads TGCGCCAGCTACGGGACTAGCGGGGGCCGACAAGAGACCCAGTACTTC.

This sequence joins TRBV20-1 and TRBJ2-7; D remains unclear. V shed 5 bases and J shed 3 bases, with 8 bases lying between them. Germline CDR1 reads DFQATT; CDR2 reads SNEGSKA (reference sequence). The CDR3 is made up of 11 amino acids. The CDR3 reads CSAYSVYEQYF. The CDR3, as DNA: TGCAGTGCTTACAGTGTCTACGAGCAGTACTTC.

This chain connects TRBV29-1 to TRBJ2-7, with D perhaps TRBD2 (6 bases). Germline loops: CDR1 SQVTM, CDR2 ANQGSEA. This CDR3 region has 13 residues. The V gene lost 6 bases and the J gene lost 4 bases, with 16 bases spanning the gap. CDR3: CSVPIGGRYEQYF. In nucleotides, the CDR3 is TGCAGCGTCCCCATCGGGGGTAGGTACGAGCAGTACTTC.

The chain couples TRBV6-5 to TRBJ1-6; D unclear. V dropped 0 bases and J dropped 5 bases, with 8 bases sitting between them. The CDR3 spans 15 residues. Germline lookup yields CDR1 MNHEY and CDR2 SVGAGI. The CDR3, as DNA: TGTGCCAGCAGTTACTCGTTACCGGATAATTCACCCCTCCACTTT. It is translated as CASSYSLPDNSPLHF.

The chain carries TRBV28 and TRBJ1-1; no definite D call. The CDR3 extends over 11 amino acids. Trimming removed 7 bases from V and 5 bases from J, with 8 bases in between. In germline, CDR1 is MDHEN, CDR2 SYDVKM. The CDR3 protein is CASIPRTEAFF. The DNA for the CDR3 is TGTGCCAGCATTCCTAGAACTGAAGCTTTCTTT.

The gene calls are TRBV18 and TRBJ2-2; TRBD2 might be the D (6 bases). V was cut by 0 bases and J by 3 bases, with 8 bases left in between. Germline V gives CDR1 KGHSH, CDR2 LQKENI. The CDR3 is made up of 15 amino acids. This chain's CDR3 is CASSPPRGYTGELFF. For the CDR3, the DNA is TGTGCCAGCTCACCACCGCGGGGTTACACCGGGGAGCTGTTTTTT.

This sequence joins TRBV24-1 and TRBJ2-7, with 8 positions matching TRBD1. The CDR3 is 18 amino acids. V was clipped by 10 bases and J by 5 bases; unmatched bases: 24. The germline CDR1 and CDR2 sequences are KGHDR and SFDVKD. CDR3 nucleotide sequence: TGTGCCACGGGCCCGAGGGCAGGGGGCCCCCTCCGGTTGGACGAGCAGTACTTC. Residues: CATGPRAGGPLRLDEQYF.